The clone carrying this T cell receptor (beta chain) has a count of ten or more. The antigen is unknown. This sample was included in a study of regulatory T cells in long-lasting Graves disease. Looking at the study overall: Graves' patients, newly diagnosed, had taken antithyroid drugs under 3 months.

Study results and caveats: TRBV28 was favored in persistent disease, as were TRBJ1-2 and TRBJ2-5. The persistent group shared about 2,600 public clonotypes, more than the 966 shared by new patients.

The germline V and J ends were trimmed by 5 bases and 5 bases, with 13 bases remaining between them. Germline V gene lookup returns CDR1 SGHTA and CDR2 FQGNSA. The CDR3 is 14 residues long. Construction of TCR beta libraries relied on iRepertoire HTBI primers and on Arm-PCR targeting CDR3 regions. TCRdb used MiXCR to reprocess the multiplex PCR reads, holding one entry per CDR3 protein. Of over 300,000 distinct CDR3 sequences listed, roughly a sixth are singletons. Specified time point: newly diagnosed GD, antithyroid drugs for less than 3 months. RNA from PBMCs was the source of the TCR library. The sample was peripheral blood mononuclear cells (PBMCs), taken at new diagnosis, from a patient treated with antithyroid drugs. The rearrangement links TRBV7-2 to TRBJ2-1; D call uncertain. The sequence was obtained from a female donor with Graves disease. The chain's CDR3 is CASSPRALNNEQFF. CDR3 coding DNA: TGTGCCAGCAGCCCCCGGGCCCTCAACAATGAGCAGTTCTTC.